Sequencing of this TCR beta chain was carried out in a study of human T cells and chemical hapten exposure. As for the study in general: Sensitization employed 2% DPC on about 2 cm by about 2 cm of upper inner arm skin.

A single record per CDR3 protein comes from TCRdb applying MiXCR to the RACE reads. Counted here are roughly 190,000 distinct CDR3 sequences, about a fifth occurring once; the ten biggest clones make up about 6.7%. The time point: patch test 1, 2 weeks after DPC sensitization. Described treatment: therapeutic diphenylcyclopropenone sensitization with weekly scalp DPC. Deletions cut 5 bases from V and 8 bases from J, with 18 bases between. This CDR3 region has 15 residues. Germline CDR1 is SGHVS and CDR2 is FQNEAQ. The sample was whole blood, taken in connection with sensitization to the hapten diphenylcyclopropenone (DPC). The sequence came from a woman between 50 and 59 years old with alopecia areata. Some clones in this sample may be carry-over from other donors' samples. The chain joins TRBV7-8 to TRBJ1-4; perhaps TRBD1 as D (5 bases). The CDR3 coding sequence is TGTGCCAGCAGCGAGCGGGGGTTCCGGGGGGAAAAACTGTTTTTT. Its translation is CASSERGFRGEKLFF.